Below, 9 T cell receptor beta chains from the same sample are listed, as sequenced in a study of blood T cell repertoires in COVID-19. Sequencing was performed with immunoSEQ multiplex PCR; in TCRdb, only in-frame clones are kept and a portion is missing. The sample lists approximately 490,000 clones; around 90% were seen once. Sequences were obtained from PBMCs or T cells enriched from blood (not recorded which). These receptors came from a young woman who had recovered from COVID-19.

This rearrangement joins TRBV2 to TRBJ1-6, with D unresolved. The CDR3 is 14 amino acids. Trimming stripped 2 bases from V and 10 bases from J, with 12 bases between. Germline V gene data show CDR1 as SNHLY and CDR2 as FYNNEI. The CDR3 DNA reads as TGTGCCAGCAGTGAATGGAGGGTAGGCTCACCCCTCCACTTT. This translates into CASSEWRVGSPLHF.

J is TRBJ2-7 and V is TRBV12-3 or TRBV12-4; the D is unclear. The CDR3 covers 13 residues. The V and J ends lost 0 bases and 3 bases respectively, with 6 bases between them. The CDR3 sequence: CASSLAEFYEQYF. The CDR3 nucleotides are TGTGCCAGCAGTTTAGCGGAGTTCTACGAGCAGTACTTC.

The chain employs TRBV14 and TRBJ1-4; D unclear. The CDR3 is 15 amino acids. In germline, CDR1 is SGHDN, CDR2 FVKESK. Trimming took 2 bases from V and 7 from J, leaving 14 bases between them. CDR3 amino acids: CASSQRGEGTEKLFF. DNA for the CDR3: TGTGCCAGCAGCCAACGTGGGGAGGGCACTGAAAAACTGTTTTTT.

V and J are TRBV7-2 and TRBJ1-2, with a weak D call TRBD1 (5 bases). CDR3 length: 15 residues. V was clipped by 4 bases and J by 4 bases, with 16 bases between them. Germline loops: CDR1 SGHTA, CDR2 FQGNSA. CDR3 in DNA: TGTGCCAGCAGCTCTTTAATCGGGGGTTCCTATGGCTACACCTTC. Translation: CASSSLIGGSYGYTF. The variable domain in full, completed from reference TRBV7-2 and TRBJ1-2, reads GAGVSQSPSNKVTEKGKDVELRCDPISGHTALYWYRQSLGQGLEFLIYFQGNSAPDKSGLPSDRFSAERTGGSVSTLTIQRTQQEDSAVYLCASSSLIGGSYGYTFGSGTRLTVV.

The chain has TRBV4-1 and TRBJ1-2; TRBD1 matches at 9 bases. Germline CDR1 reads MGHRA; CDR2 reads YSYEKL. This CDR3 has 16 residues. V shed 1 base and J 2 bases; nucleotides not matched to a gene: 5. The chain's CDR3 is CASSQGTGGANYGYTF. CDR3 coding DNA: TGCGCCAGCAGCCAAGGAACAGGGGGCGCAAACTATGGCTACACCTTC.

V and J are TRBV5-1 and TRBJ2-1; a weak D match, TRBD1 (6 bases). Germline lookup yields CDR1 SGHRS and CDR2 YFSETQ. The V end was cut by 4 bases, the J end by 0 bases, with 11 bases between. The CDR3 spans 15 residues. In nucleotides, the CDR3 is TGCGCCAGCAGCCAACAGGGAAGCTCCTACAATGAGCAGTTCTTC. Protein: CASSQQGSSYNEQFF.

A few counts support this clone. The chain employs TRBV5-5 and TRBJ1-2; TRBD1 is a possible D gene (6 bases). The V end was cut by 0 bases, the J end by 6 bases, with 6 bases between. Per germline, CDR1 SGHKS and CDR2 YYEKEE (reference sequence). The CDR3 extends over 12 amino acids. The CDR3 protein is CASSLGQDGYTF. As DNA, the CDR3 is TGTGCCAGCAGCTTGGGACAGGATGGCTACACCTTC. The whole variable domain, remainder taken from reference TRBV5-5 and TRBJ1-2, is DAGVTQSPTHLIKTRGQQVTLRCSPISGHKSVSWYQQVLGQGPQFIFQYYEKEERGRGNFPDRFSARQFPNYSSELNVNALLLGDSALYLCASSLGQDGYTFGSGTRLTVV.

V gene TRBV28 combines with J gene TRBJ1-2, with a weak D call TRBD1 (5 bases). The V end was cut by 3 bases, the J end by 5 bases, with 13 bases between. The length of the CDR3 is 14 residues. In germline, CDR1 is MDHEN, CDR2 SYDVKM. DNA for the CDR3: TGTGCCAGCAGTTTTAGGGGCAGCTTATATGGCTACACCTTC. This encodes CASSFRGSLYGYTF.

The genes are TRBV12-3 or TRBV12-4 and TRBJ2-7; 8 bases match TRBD1. With 3 bases clipped from V and 7 bases from J, the junction kept 5 bases outside the gene matches. This CDR3 contains 13 residues. This CDR3 reads CASSLDRAREQYF. The CDR3 DNA reads as TGTGCCAGCAGTTTGGACAGGGCAAGGGAGCAGTACTTC.